Shown below are 30 T cell receptor beta chains from a single sample sequenced in a study of shared clonotypes between healthy human individuals (dated by TCRdb to the early 2020s). Receptors were amplified or captured by the immunoSEQ multiplex PCR assay. The immuneACCESS repertoire file appears here via TCRdb, limited to in-frame rearrangements. These files lack a portion of the clones; in checked studies, under half of the deficit traces to unresolved V genes, and the cause of the others is not known. Counted in this sample were 2 million to 2.5 million clones; 90% to 97% of them appeared once. The ten largest clones take up around 0.13% of the sample. The material sequenced was naive CD4+ T cells sorted from blood. According to the study, the label for this sample's cell subset or site signals: CD45RA+ positively selected. These receptors were obtained from a man younger than 30 in good health.

The chain employs TRBV2 and TRBJ2-2; D unresolved. Trimming shortened V by 5 bases and J by 2 bases, and 12 bases separated the two germline ends. The CDR3 runs 15 residues. Germline CDR1 reads SNHLY; CDR2 reads FYNNEI. CDR3 bases: TGTGCCAGCAGTCAGGTGAACGGAAACACCGGGGAGCTGTTTTTT. This sequence encodes CASSQVNGNTGELFF.

This rearrangement joins TRBV4-1 to TRBJ2-3; D is uncertain. CDR1 and CDR2 from the germline V gene are MGHRA and YSYEKL. The CDR3 covers 14 residues. V was trimmed by 0 bases and J by 4 bases, leaving 8 bases between them. CDR3 in amino acids: CASSQDQQPDTQYF. CDR3 DNA: TGCGCCAGCAGCCAAGATCAACAGCCAGATACGCAGTATTTT.

The chain recombines TRBV7-2 with TRBJ2-7, with TRBD2 matching 8 bases. V dropped 5 bases and J dropped 3; count of bases not matched to a gene: 15. CDR3 length: 17 amino acids. Germline V gives CDR1 SGHTA, CDR2 FQGNSA. The CDR3 DNA reads TGTGCCAGCAGCGGGACTAGTTCTACCACTCACTTCTACGAGCAGTACTTC. It specifies CASSGTSSTTHFYEQYF.

The rearrangement links TRBV7-2 to TRBJ1-2; 9 bases map to TRBD1. The V gene's germline CDR1 is SGHTA and CDR2 FQGNSA. After removal of 8 bases from V and 4 bases from J, the junction contained 11 bases not matched to a gene. This CDR3 is built from 15 residues. The CDR3 DNA reads as TGTGCCAGCCAGCCCGGGACAGGGCGAACCTATGGCTACACCTTC. It yields the protein CASQPGTGRTYGYTF.

The chain has TRBV6-1 and TRBJ2-2; 8 nucleotides line up with TRBD1. The CDR3 totals 15 residues. Germline CDR1 MNHNS, CDR2 SASEGT. The junction had 12 bases not matched to a gene; V was cut back by 6 bases and J by 9 bases. CDR3 protein: CASRQVETGARELFF. The CDR3 DNA follows: TGTGCCAGCAGACAAGTCGAGACAGGGGCGAGGGAGCTGTTTTTT.

To note about this clone: Other DNA sequences from this sample encode an identical CDR3 as well. The gene calls are TRBV11-2 and TRBJ1-3; D might be TRBD1 (6 bases). V lost 2 bases, J lost 0 bases, and 8 bases lay in between. Germline V gene lookup returns CDR1 SGHAT and CDR2 FQNNGV. The CDR3 is 15 residues long. The CDR3 nucleotides are TGTGCCAGCAGCTTATCGGACAGCTCTGGAAACACCATATATTTT. Protein sequence: CASSLSDSSGNTIYF.

The chain has TRBV6-1 and TRBJ2-3, with D possibly being TRBD2 (7 bases). This CDR3 is built from 14 residues. CDR1 is MNHNS, CDR2 SASEGT, per germline. V lost 7 bases and J 1 base, leaving 12 bases between the germline ends. This CDR3 reads CASTAGAGTDTQYF. As DNA, the CDR3 is TGTGCCAGCACGGCGGGGGCCGGCACAGATACGCAGTATTTT.

A note on this clone: This sample also contains other DNA sequences that code for the same CDR3. The V gene is TRBV4-1, the J gene TRBJ2-7; perhaps TRBD2 as D (5 bases). Trimming removed 1 base from V and 1 base from J, with 5 bases in between. The CDR3 runs to 13 residues. Germline V CDR1 and CDR2: MGHRA, YSYEKL. The CDR3 DNA follows: TGCGCCAGCAGCCAAGGACTATCCTACGAGCAGTACTTC. Its protein product is CASSQGLSYEQYF.

V usage is TRBV29-1 and J usage is TRBJ2-5; TRBD2 matches 8 bases. After removal of 5 bases from V and 5 bases from J, the junction contained 4 bases not matched to a gene. Germline CDR1 and CDR2: SQVTM and ANQGSEA. The CDR3 consists of 12 residues. This chain's CDR3 is CSVTGLVETQYF. CDR3 bases: TGCAGCGTTACGGGACTAGTGGAGACCCAGTACTTC.

This clone is a singleton in its sample. The chain employs TRBV10-2 and TRBJ2-3, with D unclear. Germline-derived CDR1 and CDR2 are WSHSY and SAAADI. The CDR3 is 16 amino acids. V lost 3 bases to trimming and J lost 0 bases, with 13 bases between them. CDR3 in amino acids: CASSERKKTSTDTQYF. In DNA, the CDR3 is TGCGCCAGCAGTGAACGGAAAAAAACTAGCACAGATACGCAGTATTTT.

The chain uses TRBV5-1 and TRBJ1-1; 7 nucleotides match TRBD1. V gave up 6 bases and J gave up 3 bases; unmatched junction bases: 5. In germline, CDR1 is SGHRS, CDR2 YFSETQ. The CDR3 runs 13 residues. The CDR3 is CASKPQGDTEAFF. Written as DNA, the CDR3 is TGCGCCAGCAAGCCCCAGGGGGACACTGAAGCTTTCTTT.

This clone was recorded once. This sequence joins TRBV28 and TRBJ2-7, with D possibly matching TRBD1 (5 bases). The V and J ends lost 1 base and 3 bases respectively, with 13 bases between them. The length of the CDR3 is 15 residues. Looked up from germline, CDR1 is MDHEN and CDR2 is SYDVKM. The CDR3 DNA is TGTGCCAGCAGTTTATTTGGTGCAGGGAACTACGAGCAGTACTTC. Its protein product is CASSLFGAGNYEQYF.

The rearrangement uses TRBV15 and TRBJ1-1; D gene uncertain. This CDR3 is 14 amino acids long. Looked up from germline, CDR1 is LNHNV and CDR2 is YYDKDF (reference sequence). With 0 bases removed from V and 4 bases from J, the gap between germline ends came to 9 bases. The chain's CDR3 is CATSRDGRLTEAFF. In nucleotides, the CDR3 is TGTGCCACCAGCAGAGATGGACGGCTCACTGAAGCTTTCTTT.

The V and J genes are TRBV4-1 and TRBJ2-7; the D is unclear. The V gene's germline CDR1 is MGHRA and CDR2 YSYEKL. The CDR3 covers 14 residues. V gave up 1 base and J gave up 0 bases, with 7 bases separating them. Here the CDR3 DNA reads TGCGCCAGCAGCCAAGCGGTGGGCTCCTACGAGCAGTACTTC. It codes for CASSQAVGSYEQYF.

The rearrangement joins TRBV30 to TRBJ1-2; D call uncertain. Germline CDR1 reads GTSNPN; CDR2 reads SVGIG (reference sequence). V shed 8 bases and J shed 3 bases, with 16 bases lying between them. This CDR3 spans 13 amino acids. The CDR3 here is CARSDVGDYGYTF. CDR3 bases: TGTGCCCGCTCAGACGTCGGGGACTATGGCTACACCTTC.

As for this clone: Different DNA sequences within this sample yield the same CDR3. CDR3 bases: TGCGCCAGCAGCTTGGTGACGGCGAACACCGGGGAGCTGTTTTTT. Its protein is CASSLVTANTGELFF. V is TRBV5-1 and J is TRBJ2-2, with unresolved D. The V end lost 0 bases, the J end lost 0 bases, and 6 bases lay between the germline ends. Germline values: CDR1 SGHRS, CDR2 YFSETQ. This CDR3 contains 15 residues.

CDR3 protein: CASRLLPTGTDTQYF. The CDR3 nucleotides read TGTGCCAGCAGACTACTCCCCACGGGCACAGATACGCAGTATTTT. The chain has TRBV6-5 and TRBJ2-3; no clear D gene. Trimming took off 6 bases at V and 1 base at J, with 14 bases between the two ends. This CDR3 has 15 residues. From germline, CDR1 is MNHEY and CDR2 SVGAGI.

The V and J genes are TRBV9 and TRBJ2-3; 8 positions match TRBD2. This CDR3 contains 14 residues. V was clipped by 4 bases and J by 0 bases; unmatched bases: 1. Germline V gene data show CDR1 as SGDLS and CDR2 as YYNGEE. The DNA of the CDR3 is TGTGCCAGCAGCTGGACTAGCAGCACAGATACGCAGTATTTT. Translating it yields CASSWTSSTDTQYF.

The chain has TRBV4-3 and TRBJ1-3; 8 positions match TRBD1. Germline V gene data show CDR1 as LGHNA and CDR2 as YSLEER. The V gene end was trimmed by 3 bases and the J gene end by 4 bases; junction bases not matched to a gene: 11. This CDR3 has 17 amino acids. Here the CDR3 DNA reads TGCGCCAGCAGCCAGTTTGTGGCAGGGGGCGGAGGAAACACCATATATTTT. Translating gives CASSQFVAGGGGNTIYF.

This clone was detected a few times. Other DNA sequences within the sample encode an identical CDR3. This chain uses TRBV18 with TRBJ1-2, with D possibly TRBD1 on 5 matching bases. The CDR3 extends over 13 amino acids. The V gene lost 3 bases and the J gene lost 2 bases, with 7 bases spanning the gap. Germline CDR1 and CDR2: KGHSH and LQKENI. The CDR3 sequence: CASSPTDNYGYTF. In nucleotides, the CDR3 is TGTGCCAGCTCACCGACAGACAACTATGGCTACACCTTC.

The V and J genes are TRBV28 and TRBJ2-7, with TRBD2 matching over 10 bases. Germline V gene lookup returns CDR1 MDHEN and CDR2 SYDVKM. The CDR3 has 15 amino acids. V trimming: 1 base; J trimming: 4 bases; junction bases outside the gene matches: 4. CDR3 bases: TGTGCCAGCAGTTTATATGCTAGCGGGGGTTACGAGCAGTACTTC. Its protein is CASSLYASGGYEQYF.

This clone showed up just once. The chain has TRBV7-9 and TRBJ2-5, with D uncertain. Germline CDR1 is SEHNR and CDR2 is FQNEAQ (reference sequence). CDR3 length: 15 residues. Trimming pared 3 bases from V and 2 bases from J, leaving 13 bases between. In nucleotides, the CDR3 is TGTGCCAGCAGCTTGTACGTTTTTACGCAAGAGACCCAGTACTTC. It specifies CASSLYVFTQETQYF.

The chain carries TRBV7-9 and TRBJ1-1; 7 bases fit TRBD1. Germline-derived CDR1 and CDR2 are SEHNR and FQNEAQ (reference sequence). The CDR3 is 15 residues long. Unmatched junction bases numbered 9, after V lost 6 bases and J lost 2 bases. The CDR3, as DNA: TGTGCCAGCAGAATTTTCACAGGGGTCAACACTGAAGCTTTCTTT. Its translation is CASRIFTGVNTEAFF.

This clone occurred once. The chain has TRBV11-2 and TRBJ2-7, with TRBD2 matching 9 bases. The CDR3 spans 16 residues. Germline V gene lookup returns CDR1 SGHAT and CDR2 FQNNGV. Germline trimming cut 4 bases from V and 5 bases from J; bases unmatched to any gene: 12. The CDR3 DNA reads as TGTGCCAGCAGCTGGGGGGTGGTAGCGGGAGTGAACGAGCAGTACTTC. Encoded protein: CASSWGVVAGVNEQYF.

This chain uses TRBV5-8 with TRBJ1-1, with D perhaps matching TRBD1 (5 bases). From germline, CDR1 is SGHTS and CDR2 YDEGEE. The CDR3 loop spans 17 amino acids. Trimming left V 4 bases short and J 3 bases short, with 22 bases between. The CDR3 reads CASSDRDPFQRHTEAFF. The CDR3 DNA reads TGTGCCAGCAGCGACCGGGACCCCTTCCAAAGGCACACTGAAGCTTTCTTT.

V usage is TRBV7-9 and J usage is TRBJ1-5; D gene ambiguous. The CDR3 is made up of 15 amino acids. The V end was cut by 2 bases, the J end by 4 bases, with 12 bases between. Germline assignment: CDR1 SEHNR and CDR2 FQNEAQ (reference sequence). The chain's CDR3 is CASSLTGSLNQPQHF. The CDR3 nucleotides read TGTGCCAGCAGCTTAACTGGTTCTCTGAATCAGCCCCAGCATTTT.

CDR3 DNA: TGTGCCAGCAGCTTGGGGGGACAGGAGACTGGCTACACCTTC. It yields the protein CASSLGGQETGYTF. V gene TRBV5-6 combines with J gene TRBJ1-2, with TRBD1 matching 8 bases. Germline V gene sequence: CDR1 SGHDT, CDR2 YYEEEE. There are 14 residues in the CDR3. V trimming: 0 bases; J trimming: 7 bases; junction bases outside the gene matches: 5.

On this clone itself: Other nucleotide sequences from this sample produce the same CDR3. The chain links TRBV10-3 to TRBJ2-1, with D maybe TRBD2 (5 bases). V lost 3 bases and J 6 bases, leaving 9 bases between the germline ends. CDR1 and CDR2 (germline): ENHRY, SYGVKD. The CDR3 is made up of 13 amino acids. The CDR3 sequence: CAISESGSNEQFF. CDR3 bases: TGTGCCATCAGTGAATCGGGGAGCAATGAGCAGTTCTTC.

This clone appeared once. This chain links TRBV5-4 with TRBJ1-4, with 9 positions matching TRBD1. The CDR3 has 14 residues. CDR1 is SGHNT and CDR2 is YYREEE in the germline V gene (reference sequence). V lost 5 bases to trimming and J lost 8 bases; unmatched junction nucleotides: 7. The CDR3 region has the DNA TGTGCCAGCAGTACCGGGACAGGGAAGGAAAAACTGTTTTTT. Translating it yields CASSTGTGKEKLFF. The full variable domain, in which reference TRBV5-4 and TRBJ1-4 provide the parts outside the CDR3, is ETGVTQSPTHLIKTRGQQVTLRCSSQSGHNTVSWYQQALGQGPQFIFQYYREEENGRGNFPPRFSGLQFPNYSSELNVNALELDDSALYLCASSTGTGKEKLFFGSGTQLSVL.

The J gene is TRBJ2-1, the V gene TRBV5-1, with 9 bases that match TRBD2. V lost 4 bases, J lost 10 bases, and 15 bases stayed unmatched. This CDR3 has 16 residues. CDR1 SGHRS and CDR2 YFSETQ come from the germline V gene. The CDR3 region has the DNA TGCGCCAGCAGCCCCTCAAAGTTCCTCCTAGCGGGAGAGCAGTTCTTC. As protein: CASSPSKFLLAGEQFF.